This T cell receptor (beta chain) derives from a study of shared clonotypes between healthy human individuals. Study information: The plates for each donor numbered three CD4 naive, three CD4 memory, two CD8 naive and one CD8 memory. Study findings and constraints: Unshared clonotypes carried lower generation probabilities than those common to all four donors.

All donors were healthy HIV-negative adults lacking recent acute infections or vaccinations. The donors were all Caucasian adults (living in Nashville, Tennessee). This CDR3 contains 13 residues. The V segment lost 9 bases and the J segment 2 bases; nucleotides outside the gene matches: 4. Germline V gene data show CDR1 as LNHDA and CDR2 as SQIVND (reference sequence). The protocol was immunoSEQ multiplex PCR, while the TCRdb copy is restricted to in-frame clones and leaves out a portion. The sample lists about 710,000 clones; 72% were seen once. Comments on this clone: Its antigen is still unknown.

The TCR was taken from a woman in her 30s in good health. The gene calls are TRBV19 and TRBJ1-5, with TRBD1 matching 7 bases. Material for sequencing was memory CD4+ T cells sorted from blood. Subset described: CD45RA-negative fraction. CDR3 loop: CASNDRGNQPQHF. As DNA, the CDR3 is TGTGCCAGCAATGACAGGGGCAATCAGCCCCAGCATTTT. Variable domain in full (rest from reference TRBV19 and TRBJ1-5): DGGITQSPKYLFRKEGQNVTLSCEQNLNHDAMYWYRQDPGQGLRLIYYSQIVNDFQKGDIAEGYSVSREKKESFPLTVTSAQKNPTAFYLCASNDRGNQPQHFGDGTRLSIL.